Below, 17 T cell receptor beta chains from the same sample are listed, as sequenced in a study of T cells in women clearing cervical HPV infection. Data came from immunoSEQ multiplex PCR; TCRdb stores just in-frame clones and leaves some out. This sample's clone table lists approximately 39,000 clones. Sequencing input: blood buffy coat. The receptors here all came from a woman aged 18 to 69 with a cervical HPV16 infection that either progressed to CIN3+ or cleared (not recorded which).

Points on this clone: The CDR3 goes on 3 residues after the read ends, and that part is filled in from the germline J gene. The genes are TRBV20-1 and TRBJ1-5, with TRBD1 as a possible D gene (6 bases). Germline values: CDR1 DFQATT, CDR2 SNEGSKA (reference sequence). V lost 1 base and J 5 bases, leaving 12 bases between the germline ends. The CDR3 spans 14 residues. Incomplete CDR3 DNA: TGCAGTGCTAGAGGAGCAGGGGAACATCAGCCC. This sequence encodes CSARGAGEHQP. The whole CDR3 reads CSARGAGEHQPQHF.

A remark on this clone: The CDR3 end is not reached by the read, which stops 3 residues before it; the germline J gene fills it in. The genes are TRBV19 and TRBJ2-1, with TRBD2 identical over 8 bases. Losses at the gene ends were 5 bases for V and 5 bases for J; bases not matched to a gene: 8. Germline V gives CDR1 LNHDA, CDR2 SQIVND (reference sequence). This CDR3 contains 15 residues. Partial CDR3 DNA: TGTGCCAGTAGTCCGCTAGCGGGTGGGAACAATGAG. Residues: CASSPLAGGNNE. The whole CDR3 protein is CASSPLAGGNNEQFF.

With respect to this clone: The sequence runs out 3 residues before the end of the CDR3; the remainder is reconstructed from the germline J gene. This rearrangement joins TRBV29-1 to TRBJ2-7; 7 bases map to TRBD1. V shed 3 bases, J shed 2 bases, and the junction held 7 bases outside the gene matches. CDR1 is SQVTM and CDR2 is ANQGSEA in the germline V gene. This CDR3 is built from 14 residues. CDR3 bases read: TGCAGCGTTGAGGAATGGGACAGAACCTACGAG. It yields the protein CSVEEWDRTYE. The entire CDR3 protein reads CSVEEWDRTYEQYF.

Turning to this clone: Read sequence stops 3 residues before the CDR3 end, and the germline J gene provides the missing end. The V gene is TRBV4-2, the J gene TRBJ1-1; 10 positions match TRBD1. Germline V gene data show CDR1 as LGHNA and CDR2 as YNFKEQ. The V and J ends lost 4 bases and 2 bases, in that order; junction bases with no gene match: 10. CDR3 length: 17 amino acids. The sequenced part of the CDR3 DNA is TGTGCCAGCAGCCCGGCCGCCGGGACAGGGGACAACACTGAA. Translation: CASSPAAGTGDNTE. The entire CDR3 sequence reads CASSPAAGTGDNTEAFF.

A word on this clone: From the germline J gene comes the end of the CDR3, since the read stops 3 residues before it. V gene TRBV11-2 combines with J gene TRBJ2-7; 7 bases are a match to TRBD1. Germline V gene data show CDR1 as SGHAT and CDR2 as FQNNGV. Unmatched junction bases numbered 3, after V lost 5 bases and J lost 5 bases. The CDR3 is 12 residues long. CDR3 sequence: CASSGQVHEQYF. The covered CDR3 bases are TGTGCCAGCAGCGGACAGGTCCACGAG.

Details on this clone: The missing CDR3 end, 3 residues past where the read stops, is filled in from the germline J gene. The V and J genes are TRBV20-1 and TRBJ2-7; D remains unclear. V shed 0 bases and J shed 1 base, with 13 bases lying between them. The CDR3 extends over 15 amino acids. Per the germline V gene, CDR1 is DFQATT and CDR2 is SNEGSKA (reference sequence). The chain's CDR3 is CSARDGQPRSYEQYF. The sequenced part of the CDR3 DNA is TGCAGTGCTAGAGATGGGCAGCCACGTTCCTACGAG.

As to this clone: The read falls 3 residues short of the CDR3 end, and the missing part is taken from the germline J gene. The chain carries TRBV10-3 and TRBJ2-7, with D perhaps TRBD1 (6 bases). The V gene's germline CDR1 is ENHRY and CDR2 SYGVKD. The CDR3 has 15 residues. The ends were cut back, 3 bases at V and 0 bases at J, with 12 bases in the middle. CDR3 region: CAISDKGRGSYEQYF. The CDR3 bases that were read are TGTGCCATCAGTGATAAGGGCAGGGGCTCCTACGAG.

As regards this clone: The read ends 3 residues shy of where the CDR3 ends; the end is completed using the germline J gene. The genes are TRBV4-2 and TRBJ2-7; 11 bases map to TRBD1. The ends lost 2 bases at V and 4 bases at J; junction bases unmatched: 7. The CDR3 has 16 amino acids. CDR1 LGHNA and CDR2 YNFKEQ come from the germline V gene. CDR3: CASSQSRDRGSYEQYF. CDR3 bases read: TGTGCCAGCAGCCAATCCCGGGACAGGGGGTCTTACGAG.

To note about this clone: Read coverage stops 3 residues before the CDR3 terminus; the germline J gene supplies the remainder. V gene TRBV6-1 combines with J gene TRBJ1-2; 12 bases fit TRBD1. V lost 2 bases, J lost 4 bases, and 11 bases stayed unmatched. The CDR3 length is 18 residues. CDR1 is MNHNS, CDR2 SASEGT, per germline. The sequenced part of the CDR3 DNA is TGTGCCAGCAGTGAATTAGGGACAGGGGGCAGTGTGGGCTATGGC. Its translation: CASSELGTGGSVGYG. The entire CDR3 protein reads CASSELGTGGSVGYGYTF.

As for this clone: The CDR3 extends 3 residues past the end of the read, so its final part is completed from the germline J gene. The rearrangement uses TRBV7-8 and TRBJ1-3; D ambiguous. From germline, CDR1 is SGHVS and CDR2 FQNEAQ. This CDR3 has 17 residues. V lost 5 bases to trimming and J lost 1 base, with 18 bases between them. The part of the CDR3 DNA that was read is TGTGCCAGCAGCCTCCTCGCAGTGGTCGGGTCTGGAAACACC. Its translation is CASSLLAVVGSGNT. The full CDR3 is CASSLLAVVGSGNTIYF.

About this clone: The read gets to within 3 residues of the CDR3 end, and the germline J gene fills in the rest. This rearrangement joins TRBV5-1 to TRBJ2-5, with 9 bases that match TRBD1. The germline V gene encodes CDR1 SGHRS and CDR2 YFSETQ. This CDR3 is built from 15 residues. J was trimmed by 3 bases and V by 4 bases; bases with no gene match: 7. The CDR3 here is CASSLGQGNKETQYF. Partial CDR3 DNA: TGCGCCAGCAGCCTGGGACAGGGTAATAAAGAGACC.

With regard to this clone: The read terminates 3 residues before the CDR3 end, so the remaining end is supplied by the germline J gene. This chain joins TRBV7-9 and TRBJ2-7; D not certain. The CDR3 extends over 13 amino acids. V was trimmed by 5 bases and J by 0 bases, leaving 8 bases between them. The germline gives CDR1 SEHNR, CDR2 FQNEAQ (reference sequence). The CDR3 spells CASSQTNSYEQYF. CDR3 bases read: TGTGCCAGCAGCCAGACAAACTCCTACGAG.

With respect to this clone: The read falls 3 residues short of the CDR3 end, and the missing part is taken from the germline J gene. The chain has TRBV4-1 and TRBJ2-2, with TRBD1 matching 7 bases. This CDR3 has 15 residues. V dropped 3 bases and J dropped 5; count of bases not matched to a gene: 6. Germline V gives CDR1 MGHRA, CDR2 YSYEKL. CDR3: CASSQPGQKTGELFF. CDR3 bases read: TGCGCCAGCAGCCAGCCGGGACAGAAGACCGGGGAG.

The sequenced CDR3 bases are TGTGCCAGCAGTGCCGGACTTCACACTGAA. It specifies CASSAGLHTE. The whole CDR3 reads CASSAGLHTEAFF. The J gene is TRBJ1-1, the V gene TRBV6-4; D remains unclear. The read comes to an end 3 residues before the CDR3 does, leaving the germline J gene to fill in the end. CDR3 length equals 13 residues. The germline V gene encodes CDR1 MRHNA and CDR2 SNTAGT. Trimming stripped 4 bases from V and 3 bases from J, with 9 bases between.

To note about this clone: The CDR3 end is not reached by the read, which stops 3 residues before it; the germline J gene fills it in. The chain has TRBV12-3 or TRBV12-4 and TRBJ1-1, with TRBD1 as a possible D gene (6 bases). V lost 6 bases and J 6 bases, leaving 11 bases between the germline ends. The CDR3 covers 12 residues. The CDR3 DNA, read in part, is TGTGCCAGCAGATCAGGGGCCCCTGAA. Protein: CASRSGAPE. The whole CDR3 protein reads CASRSGAPEAFF.

Points on this clone: The CDR3 goes on 3 residues after the read ends, and that part is filled in from the germline J gene. V and J are TRBV20-1 and TRBJ1-1; 8 positions agree with TRBD1. This CDR3 is built from 13 residues. Germline V gene data show CDR1 as DFQATT and CDR2 as SNEGSKA (reference sequence). V dropped 2 bases and J dropped 5; count of bases not matched to a gene: 4. The part of the CDR3 DNA that was read is TGCAGTGCTAGACAGGGGGCACGGACTGAA. It translates to CSARQGARTE. The whole CDR3 protein is CSARQGARTEAFF.

As to this clone: The CDR3 end is not reached by the read, which stops 3 residues before it; the germline J gene fills it in. V is TRBV9 and J is TRBJ2-1; 10 bases match TRBD1. CDR1 is SGDLS, CDR2 YYNGEE, per germline. V trimming: 3 bases; J trimming: 4 bases; junction bases outside the gene matches: 4. The CDR3 totals 15 residues. CDR3 region: CASSASGQGYNEQFF. Partial CDR3 DNA: TGTGCCAGCAGCGCATCGGGACAGGGGTACAATGAG.